These 13 T cell receptor beta chains came from one sample sequenced in a study of T-cell reconstitution after alpha-beta-depleted transplantation in children. TCRbeta library construction was performed incorporating unique molecular identifiers. TCRdb re-derived calls from the PCR reads in MiXCR, one entry per CDR3 protein. The sample records about 610,000 distinct CDR3 sequences, over 9.5% being singletons. The material was PBMCs from the stem cell graft donor, obtained from the stem cell graft. Every receptor here comes from a human donor who donated a stem cell graft to a child with acute myeloid leukemia.

Many counts were recorded for this clonotype. The rearrangement joins TRBV12-3 or TRBV12-4 to TRBJ2-3; the D gene is possibly TRBD2 (6 bases). This CDR3 is 13 amino acids long. The V end lost 8 bases, the J end lost 0 bases, and 9 bases lay between the germline ends. The CDR3 coding sequence is TGTGCCAGCGCTCGGGAGAGCACAGATACGCAGTATTTT. This gives the protein CASARESTDTQYF.

This clonotype was seen a handful of times. The chain employs TRBV29-1 and TRBJ2-7; D ambiguous. CDR1 is SQVTM, CDR2 ANQGSEA, per germline. CDR3 size: 11 residues. V was cut by 5 bases and J by 4 bases, with 9 bases left in between. The CDR3 DNA sequence: TGCAGCGTTCAAGGGCCTTACGAGCAGTACTTC. This encodes CSVQGPYEQYF.

This clonotype came up many times. This sequence joins TRBV12-3 or TRBV12-4 and TRBJ2-1; 9 bases fit TRBD2. The CDR3 spans 13 residues. With 6 bases clipped from V and 10 bases from J, the junction kept 7 bases outside the gene matches. CDR3 sequence: CASRLRGTSEQFF. CDR3 bases: TGTGCCAGCAGACTTAGAGGGACTAGCGAGCAGTTCTTC.

V is TRBV28 and J is TRBJ1-1, with unresolved D. The CDR3 extends over 15 amino acids. V was cut by 3 bases and J by 4 bases, with 15 bases left in between. Germline assignment: CDR1 MDHEN and CDR2 SYDVKM. The CDR3 spells CASSFSLTGGTEAFF. CDR3 sequence (DNA): TGTGCCAGCAGTTTTTCCCTCACTGGAGGCACTGAAGCTTTCTTT. Combining the CDR3 with reference TRBV28 and TRBJ1-1 gives the whole variable domain DVKVTQSSRYLVKRTGEKVFLECVQDMDHENMFWYRQDPGLGLRLIYFSYDVKMKEKGDIPEGYSVSREKKERFSLILESASTNQTSMYLCASSFSLTGGTEAFFGQGTRLTVV.

The rearrangement links TRBV7-8 to TRBJ2-3; D is uncertain. Germline CDR1 and CDR2: SGHVS and FQNEAQ. The CDR3 consists of 16 residues. Trimming shortened V by 3 bases and J by 0 bases, and 13 bases separated the two germline ends. CDR3 in amino acids: CASSFGGGPSTDTQYF. CDR3 bases: TGTGCCAGCAGCTTCGGCGGCGGACCTAGCACAGATACGCAGTATTTT.

This clonotype has just a few counts. V usage is TRBV30 and J usage is TRBJ1-1; D uncertain. This CDR3 spans 13 amino acids. The germline V gene encodes CDR1 GTSNPN and CDR2 SVGIG (reference sequence). Trimming took 1 base from V and 7 from J, leaving 13 bases between them. The CDR3 protein is CAWSEVREGEAFF. The CDR3 DNA is TGTGCCTGGAGTGAAGTAAGGGAAGGTGAAGCTTTCTTT.

At least ten counts were recorded for this clonotype. The chain uses TRBV20-1 and TRBJ2-1; 11 bases align to TRBD1. With V trimmed by 4 bases and J by 7 bases, 9 bases remained unmatched. CDR3 length: 15 residues. The germline V gene encodes CDR1 DFQATT and CDR2 SNEGSKA (reference sequence). CDR3 sequence: CSATRTGGAFNEQFF. The CDR3 region has the DNA TGCAGTGCTACCCGGACAGGGGGCGCGTTTAATGAGCAGTTCTTC.

This clonotype has more than one count but fewer than ten. For the CDR3, the DNA is TGCGCCAGCAGCTTAGAAGGCAGGGCCGGCACTGAAGCTTTCTTT. Its protein product is CASSLEGRAGTEAFF. The chain combines TRBV5-1 with TRBJ1-1, with D possibly matching TRBD1 (5 bases). V was pared by 2 bases and J by 4 bases, with 15 bases between. The CDR3 runs 15 residues. Germline V gene data show CDR1 as SGHRS and CDR2 as YFSETQ.

V usage is TRBV7-2 and J usage is TRBJ2-1; 8 bases agree with TRBD2. This CDR3 is built from 12 residues. Germline loops: CDR1 SGHTA, CDR2 FQGNSA. Trimming at V came to 4 bases and at J to 9 bases, leaving 2 bases not matched to a gene. The CDR3 is CASSWLAGEQFF. CDR3 nucleotide sequence: TGTGCCAGCAGCTGGCTAGCGGGTGAGCAGTTCTTC.

The sample holds many counts of this clonotype. The chain carries TRBV20-1 and TRBJ1-2; D unclear. Germline V gives CDR1 DFQATT, CDR2 SNEGSKA (reference sequence). The CDR3 is 13 residues long. V lost 5 bases and J 4 bases, leaving 14 bases between the germline ends. CDR3 sequence: CSAALSNGYGYTF. In DNA form, the CDR3 reads TGCAGTGCTGCCCTCAGTAACGGCTATGGCTACACCTTC.

At least ten counts were recorded for this clonotype. The rearrangement joins TRBV29-1 to TRBJ2-7; tentative D call: TRBD2 (5 bases). The CDR3 totals 13 residues. The V gene lost 6 bases and the J gene lost 2 bases, with 14 bases spanning the gap. The V gene's germline CDR1 is SQVTM and CDR2 ANQGSEA. The CDR3 DNA reads TGCAGCGTGACCTTAAGCGGTGCCTACGAGCAGTACTTC. Residues: CSVTLSGAYEQYF.

This clonotype was detected only a few times. The chain is built from TRBV20-1 and TRBJ2-7, with D unclear. The CDR3 spans 13 residues. CDR1 and CDR2 (germline): DFQATT, SNEGSKA (reference sequence). Between the trimmed V and J ends, which lost 3 bases and 3 bases, there was a span of 12 bases. The CDR3 nucleotides are TGCAGTGCTAGTAAACAGCCCGTCTACGAGCAGTACTTC. Its translation: CSASKQPVYEQYF.

This clonotype was recorded a few times. This sequence joins TRBV15 and TRBJ2-3; 7 bases align to TRBD1. This CDR3 region has 15 residues. Unmatched junction bases numbered 12, after V lost 8 bases and J lost 4 bases. Germline V gene lookup returns CDR1 LNHNV and CDR2 YYDKDF (reference sequence). CDR3 coding DNA: TGTGCCACCCAACCCGGTAGGGGGACAGCAGATACGCAGTATTTT. This codes for CATQPGRGTADTQYF.